These 16 T cell receptor beta chains came from one sample sequenced in a study of CD8+CD57+ T cells in acquired aplastic anemia. Genomic DNA constituted the template upon which TCR beta VDJ and CDR3 profiling was performed. TCRdb fed the reads into MiXCR, producing one record per CDR3 protein. This sample carries about 190,000 distinct CDR3 sequences, approximately 49% of them seen once, and the ten largest clones take more than 15%. The sample was sorted CD4+, CD8+, or CD8+CD57+ T cells (not recorded which) from PBMCs. The receptors stem from a human donor in good health, serving as a control.

This clonotype was seen a single time. This chain connects TRBV29-1 to TRBJ2-7, with 12 bases identical to TRBD1. CDR1 is SQVTM, CDR2 ANQGSEA, per germline. The CDR3 runs 14 residues. Trimming took 4 bases from V and 4 from J; bases not matched to a gene: 5. The DNA of the CDR3 is TGCAGCGTTGGGGGGGACAGGGGGCAATACGAGCAGTACTTC. This codes for CSVGGDRGQYEQYF.

In this sample, this clonotype turned up many times. The chain links TRBV9 to TRBJ2-5; D possibly matches TRBD1 or TRBD2 (5 bases each). V was shortened by 4 bases and J by 4 bases, with 11 bases between the two germline ends. The CDR3 is 13 residues long. Germline CDR1 and CDR2: SGDLS and YYNGEE. The CDR3 is CASSPRDRETQYF. DNA of the CDR3: TGTGCCAGCAGCCCCCGGGACCGAGAGACCCAGTACTTC.

There are a few counts of this clonotype. The genes are TRBV7-2 and TRBJ2-7; D gene ambiguous. Trimming pared 1 base from V and 6 bases from J, leaving 16 bases between. Germline CDR1 reads SGHTA; CDR2 reads FQGNSA. The CDR3 length is 15 residues. The CDR3 coding sequence is TGTGCCAGCAGCTTAGATCGCACCCGAAGAGGCGAGCAGTACTTC. It encodes CASSLDRTRRGEQYF.

This clonotype has at least ten counts. This chain links TRBV9 with TRBJ2-2; 8 bases line up with TRBD2. Per germline, CDR1 SGDLS and CDR2 YYNGEE. V lost 0 bases and J lost 1; bases outside the gene matches: 2. CDR3 length: 16 amino acids. This chain's CDR3 is CASSVAGGVNTGELFF. CDR3 nucleotide sequence: TGTGCCAGCAGCGTAGCGGGGGGGGTGAACACCGGGGAGCTGTTTTTT.

This clonotype was recorded a few times. The chain couples TRBV7-9 to TRBJ1-2; no clear D. V was pared by 0 bases and J by 4 bases, with 6 bases between. The CDR3 runs 13 residues. The V gene's germline CDR1 is SEHNR and CDR2 FQNEAQ (reference sequence). The CDR3 loop reads CASSLARRYGYTF. CDR3 nucleotides: TGTGCCAGCAGCTTAGCGCGGCGCTATGGCTACACCTTC.

This clonotype was picked up many times. This chain connects TRBV7-9 to TRBJ1-4, with 9 positions matching TRBD1. The CDR3 is made up of 14 amino acids. Germline V gives CDR1 SEHNR, CDR2 FQNEAQ (reference sequence). V was clipped by 3 bases and J by 11 bases; unmatched bases: 7. In nucleotides, the CDR3 is TGTGCCAGCAGCTTGGACAGGGGTCCCGAGAAACTGTTTTTT. Protein product: CASSLDRGPEKLFF.

A note on this clonotype: Given the absence of the conserved phenylalanine or tryptophan at the CDR3 end, a read error is likely. The DNA is omitted, as the CDR3 cannot be located on it reliably, and the CDR3 follows TCRdb's listing. V gene TRBV7-3 combines with J gene TRBJ2-5. CDR1 is SGHTA, CDR2 FQGTGA, per germline. The CDR3 is 8 amino acids in total, end residues counted. CDR3: CASSEGGV.

The chain carries TRBV7-9 and TRBJ2-1, with D maybe TRBD2 (6 bases). The germline gives CDR1 SEHNR, CDR2 FQNEAQ (reference sequence). The V end was cut by 3 bases, the J end by 13 bases, with 13 bases between. There are 12 residues in the CDR3. The CDR3 reads CASSLGGTDQFF. Here the CDR3 DNA reads TGTGCCAGCAGCTTGGGCGGGACGGACCAGTTCTTC.

This chain uses TRBV30 with TRBJ2-6, with 7 nucleotides matching TRBD1. The CDR3 has 17 residues. With V trimmed by 2 bases and J by 1 base, 8 bases remained unmatched. Germline V CDR1 and CDR2: GTSNPN, SVGIG (reference sequence). The CDR3 reads CAWSLTGLRSGANVLTF. The CDR3 nucleotides read TGTGCCTGGAGTTTGACAGGGCTCCGATCTGGGGCCAACGTCCTGACTTTC.

This clonotype was seen ten or more times. The chain links TRBV20-1 to TRBJ1-2; weak D call: TRBD1 (6 bases). CDR3 length equals 13 residues. V lost 5 bases and J lost 4, with 14 bases in between. Germline CDR1 reads DFQATT; CDR2 reads SNEGSKA (reference sequence). The CDR3 reads CSASRDIAYGYTF. CDR3 bases: TGCAGTGCTTCCCGGGACATAGCCTATGGCTACACCTTC.

The genes are TRBV7-2 and TRBJ1-5; 7 bases are shared with TRBD1. V was clipped by 5 bases and J by 11 bases; unmatched bases: 9. The CDR3 is made up of 13 amino acids. Germline CDR1 and CDR2: SGHTA and FQGNSA. CDR3 loop: CASSRGTAEAQHF. The CDR3 DNA follows: TGTGCCAGCAGCCGCGGGACAGCAGAGGCCCAGCATTTT.

CDR3 nucleotides: TGTGCCAGCAGTGAATTAAAGAGCACAGATACGCAGTATTTT. It specifies CASSELKSTDTQYF. This chain links TRBV25-1 with TRBJ2-3; D is ambiguous. CDR3 length: 14 residues. With 1 base removed from V and 0 bases from J, the gap between germline ends came to 5 bases. The V gene's germline CDR1 is MGHDK and CDR2 SYGVNS.

The rearrangement uses TRBV10-3 and TRBJ2-2, with a possible D match to TRBD1 (6 bases). CDR1 is ENHRY, CDR2 SYGVKD, per germline. This CDR3 has 15 amino acids. Trimming left V 9 bases short and J 6 bases short, with 20 bases between. The CDR3 loop reads CAISHNRDGAGELFF. In nucleotides, the CDR3 is TGTGCCATAAGCCATAACAGGGATGGTGCCGGGGAGCTGTTTTTT.

This clonotype showed up just a few times. The chain recombines TRBV5-1 with TRBJ2-3; 8 positions match TRBD2. After removal of 5 bases from V and 11 bases from J, the junction contained 10 bases not matched to a gene. Per the germline V gene, CDR1 is SGHRS and CDR2 is YFSETQ. The CDR3 spans 13 residues. The DNA for the CDR3 is TGCGCCAGCAGTCGGGGGGGAGCGGATGAGCAGTATTTT. This gives the protein CASSRGGADEQYF.

V is TRBV2 and J is TRBJ1-5, with a weak D call TRBD1 (6 bases). The CDR3 consists of 15 residues. Germline V gene lookup returns CDR1 SNHLY and CDR2 FYNNEI. V was shortened by 3 bases and J by 5 bases, with 14 bases between the two germline ends. Here the CDR3 reads CASSEGQNYYQPQHF. CDR3 coding DNA: TGTGCCAGCAGTGAGGGACAAAACTACTATCAGCCCCAGCATTTT.

This clonotype has at least ten counts. The CDR3 nucleotides read TGCAGTGCTAGAGGTCAGACGAGGATTAGCAATCAGCCCCAGCATTTT. The encoded protein is CSARGQTRISNQPQHF. The J gene is TRBJ1-5, the V gene TRBV20-1; D not resolved. Deletions cut 1 base from V and 0 bases from J, with 13 bases between. Germline V gene sequence: CDR1 DFQATT, CDR2 SNEGSKA (reference sequence). The length of the CDR3 is 16 residues.